This paragraph covers one T cell receptor (beta chain) sequence. This entry belongs to a study of T cell changes during pregnancy in multiple sclerosis. Sequencing was performed with immunoSEQ multiplex PCR; in TCRdb, only in-frame clones are kept and a portion is missing. The sample lists more than 45,000 clones, around 90% seen once, with around 0.29% in the top ten. V lost 3 bases, J lost 6 bases, and 5 bases lay in between. The CDR3 is 12 residues long. CDR1 MNHNS and CDR2 SASEGT come from the germline V gene. This material consisted of CD4+ T cells from peripheral blood mononuclear cells, taken in the second trimester of pregnancy. The TCR originated in a female donor with multiple sclerosis, enrolled in a pregnancy study. The chain recombines TRBV6-1 with TRBJ1-4; no definite D call. As DNA, the CDR3 is TGTGCCAGCAGTGACCCCTATGAAAAACTGTTTTTT. This translates into CASSDPYEKLFF.